The 31 T cell receptor beta chains below come from one sample, sequenced in a study of blood T cell repertoires in COVID-19. Assay: immunoSEQ multiplex PCR; the TCRdb copy retains only in-frame clones and omits some. The table shows 250,000 to 350,000 clones, with about 85% occurring only once. Sequencing was carried out using peripheral blood. These receptors originate from a human donor with COVID-19, enrolled during active disease. The donor label of this sample is uncertain.

J is TRBJ2-1 and V is TRBV7-3, with 13 bases identical to TRBD2. The CDR3 is 19 amino acids. Germline lookup yields CDR1 SGHTA and CDR2 FQGTGA. The trim removed 5 bases at V and 2 bases at J, leaving 12 bases unmatched. The CDR3 coding sequence is TGTGCCAGCAGCCGTAGAGGACTAGCGGGAGTCGGCCCCTACAATGAGCAGTTCTTC. Its protein product is CASSRRGLAGVGPYNEQFF. The full variable domain, rest sourced from reference TRBV7-3 and TRBJ2-1, is GAGVSQTPSNKVTEKGKYVELRCDPISGHTALYWYRQSLGQGPEFLIYFQGTGAADDSGLPNDRFFAVRPEGSVSTLKIQRTERGDSAVYLCASSRRGLAGVGPYNEQFFGPGTRLTVL.

This rearrangement joins TRBV5-1 to TRBJ1-3; D is perhaps TRBD1 (6 bases). CDR3 size: 16 residues. The V end was cut by 4 bases, the J end by 2 bases, with 16 bases between. Germline loops: CDR1 SGHRS, CDR2 YFSETQ. The CDR3 coding sequence is TGCGCCAGCAGCCTACGTGGGGGGGCTACTGGAAACACCATATATTTT. As protein: CASSLRGGATGNTIYF.

This chain connects TRBV7-8 to TRBJ2-7; 12 nucleotides match TRBD2. CDR1 and CDR2 (germline): SGHVS, FQNEAQ. The V gene end was trimmed by 5 bases and the J gene end by 3 bases; junction bases not matched to a gene: 5. The CDR3 totals 15 residues. The CDR3 region has the DNA TGTGCCAGCAGCCAGGGACTAGCGGGTGTCTACGAGCAGTACTTC. Translating gives CASSQGLAGVYEQYF.

This chain links TRBV7-2 with TRBJ1-1; no firm D call. With 0 bases removed from V and 7 bases from J, the gap between germline ends came to 12 bases. The CDR3 is 14 residues long. Germline lookup yields CDR1 SGHTA and CDR2 FQGNSA. The CDR3 region is CASSLAEFTGEAFF. CDR3 bases: TGTGCCAGCAGCTTAGCCGAATTCACCGGTGAAGCTTTCTTT.

This rearrangement joins TRBV6-4 to TRBJ2-1, with 9 bases fitting TRBD1. V shed 6 bases and J 3 bases; nucleotides not matched to a gene: 3. The CDR3 is 14 amino acids. Germline V gene data show CDR1 as MRHNA and CDR2 as SNTAGT. CDR3 loop: CASSQGQGYNEQFF. The CDR3 coding sequence is TGTGCCAGCAGCCAGGGACAGGGCTACAATGAGCAGTTCTTC.

Only a few counts were recorded for this clone. This sequence joins TRBV7-2 and TRBJ2-3, with 7 bases fitting TRBD1. Germline-derived CDR1 and CDR2 are SGHTA and FQGNSA. The junction had 11 bases not matched to a gene; V was cut back by 5 bases and J by 6 bases. The CDR3 runs 15 residues. The CDR3 coding sequence is TGTGCCAGCAGCCCCCAGACAGGGATCGCGGATACGCAGTATTTT. Its protein is CASSPQTGIADTQYF.

The rearrangement joins TRBV5-1 to TRBJ2-7; TRBD2 aligns across 9 bases. Trimming at V came to 4 bases and at J to 3 bases, leaving 23 bases not matched to a gene. Germline CDR1 is SGHRS and CDR2 is YFSETQ. The CDR3 has 20 amino acids. CDR3 in amino acids: CASSVHLGAGGPLNRYEQYF. The CDR3 DNA sequence: TGCGCCAGCAGCGTCCACCTAGGGGCGGGAGGGCCCCTAAACCGCTACGAGCAGTACTTC. The full variable domain, with the rest looked up from reference TRBV5-1 and TRBJ2-7, is KAGVTQTPRYLIKTRGQQVTLSCSPISGHRSVSWYQQTPGQGLQFLFEYFSETQRNKGNFPGRFSGRQFSNSRSEMNVSTLELGDSALYLCASSVHLGAGGPLNRYEQYFGPGTRLTVT.

The chain carries TRBV27 and TRBJ1-1, with no clear D. V dropped 5 bases and J dropped 3 bases, with 10 bases sitting between them. The CDR3 has 13 residues. Germline-derived CDR1 and CDR2 are MNHEY and SMNVEV (reference sequence). The CDR3 protein is CASSVYSYTEAFF. As DNA, the CDR3 is TGTGCCAGCAGTGTTTATAGCTACACTGAAGCTTTCTTT.

J is TRBJ2-4 and V is TRBV6-2 or TRBV6-3, with a tentative D call TRBD2 (5 bases). Germline V gene sequence: CDR1 MNHEY, CDR2 SVGEGT. V was pared by 5 bases and J by 4 bases, with 15 bases between. The CDR3 is 15 residues long. As DNA, the CDR3 is TGTGCCAGCAGTCCCGACGGGGATTGGAAAAACATTCAGTACTTC. Its protein is CASSPDGDWKNIQYF.

The V gene is TRBV13, the J gene TRBJ2-2; D is perhaps TRBD1 (5 bases). The germline CDR1 and CDR2 sequences are PRHDT and FYEKMQ (reference sequence). Trimming pared 5 bases from V and 7 bases from J, leaving 14 bases between. CDR3 length: 14 residues. This CDR3 is CASSPLGAYGELFF. For the CDR3, the DNA is TGTGCCAGCAGCCCCCTAGGGGCTTACGGGGAGCTGTTTTTT.

The CDR3 region has the DNA TGTGCCTGGAGTAAGGGGGCTGTGGGGGAGCAGTACTTC. Protein sequence: CAWSKGAVGEQYF. The gene calls are TRBV30 and TRBJ2-7; 7 positions agree with TRBD1. Germline V gene sequence: CDR1 GTSNPN, CDR2 SVGIG (reference sequence). The CDR3 consists of 13 residues. The V segment lost 2 bases and the J segment 7 bases; nucleotides outside the gene matches: 8.

The rearrangement joins TRBV24-1 to TRBJ1-5; no definite D call. The germline V and J ends were trimmed by 6 bases and 9 bases, with 17 bases remaining between them. This CDR3 is 14 amino acids long. Germline V gives CDR1 KGHDR, CDR2 SFDVKD. CDR3 nucleotide sequence: TGTGCCACCAGTCCAGCGGCTCAGCATCCGCCCCAGCATTTT. This encodes CATSPAAQHPPQHF.

The V gene is TRBV5-8, the J gene TRBJ2-1; the match to TRBD1 covers 8 bases. The CDR3 length is 17 residues. Trimming at V came to 5 bases and at J to 10 bases, leaving 20 bases not matched to a gene. From germline, CDR1 is SGHTS and CDR2 YDEGEE. This chain's CDR3 is CASSRIKDRGPFGEQFF. The CDR3 DNA is TGTGCCAGCAGTCGGATCAAAGACAGGGGCCCTTTTGGGGAGCAGTTCTTC.

J is TRBJ2-1 and V is TRBV4-1; 7 bases fit TRBD2. The CDR3 loop spans 14 amino acids. V gave up 8 bases and J gave up 6 bases; unmatched junction bases: 10. Germline CDR1 reads MGHRA; CDR2 reads YSYEKL. CDR3 sequence (DNA): TGCGCCAGCGGTCATGCTAGCGGTCCCAATGAGCAGTTCTTC. Its translation: CASGHASGPNEQFF.

This clone has a single count. The junction and the germline gene differ at one end; a read error may be behind it. CDR3 sequence reads: CASSSRVLLF. CDR3 sequence (DNA): TGTGCCAGCAGCTCCCGGGTTCTCCTCTTC. The J gene is TRBJ2-1, the V gene TRBV7-9; D is unresolved. This CDR3 spans 10 amino acids. Germline lookup yields CDR1 SEHNR and CDR2 FQNEAQ (reference sequence).

The gene calls are TRBV28 and TRBJ1-2; 11 bases map to TRBD1. This CDR3 has 13 amino acids. V lost 3 bases to trimming and J lost 13 bases; unmatched junction nucleotides: 7. In germline, CDR1 is MDHEN, CDR2 SYDVKM. The CDR3 DNA follows: TGTGCCAGCAGTTTCCTCCGGGACAGGGGGGGCACCTTC. Protein product: CASSFLRDRGGTF.

The chain uses TRBV5-1 and TRBJ2-1; D gene uncertain. The length of the CDR3 is 14 residues. Looked up from germline, CDR1 is SGHRS and CDR2 is YFSETQ. The ends were cut back, 4 bases at V and 3 bases at J, with 11 bases in the middle. CDR3 amino acids: CASSPETDYNEQFF. The CDR3 coding sequence is TGCGCCAGCAGCCCGGAGACGGACTACAATGAGCAGTTCTTC. The complete variable domain, with remaining parts taken from reference TRBV5-1 and TRBJ2-1, reads KAGVTQTPRYLIKTRGQQVTLSCSPISGHRSVSWYQQTPGQGLQFLFEYFSETQRNKGNFPGRFSGRQFSNSRSEMNVSTLELGDSALYLCASSPETDYNEQFFGPGTRLTVL.

The J gene is TRBJ2-7, the V gene TRBV7-9; D not certain. The V end lost 0 bases, the J end lost 2 bases, and 8 bases lay between the germline ends. The germline V gene has CDR1 SEHNR and CDR2 FQNEAQ (reference sequence). CDR3 length equals 14 residues. CDR3 sequence (DNA): TGTGCCAGCAGCTTAGCGGGTGAGGCCTACGAGCAGTACTTC. Translated: CASSLAGEAYEQYF.

The chain is built from TRBV15 and TRBJ2-7; TRBD1 matches 10 bases. The V and J ends lost 3 bases and 5 bases, in that order; junction bases with no gene match: 10. Germline V gene lookup returns CDR1 LNHNV and CDR2 YYDKDF (reference sequence). The CDR3 is 16 amino acids. This chain's CDR3 is CATSSGGDRGFDEQYF. In DNA form, the CDR3 reads TGTGCCACCAGCAGCGGAGGGGACAGGGGTTTTGACGAGCAGTACTTC.

This sequence joins TRBV19 and TRBJ1-3, with a weak D call TRBD1 (6 bases). Trimming took off 8 bases at V and 1 base at J, with 15 bases between the two ends. The CDR3 spans 15 residues. Per the germline V gene, CDR1 is LNHDA and CDR2 is SQIVND (reference sequence). DNA of the CDR3: TGTGCCAGTCGCGAGGGGGTTAATTCTGGAAACACCATATATTTT. This gives the protein CASREGVNSGNTIYF.

The chain has TRBV11-3 and TRBJ2-1, with D maybe TRBD2 (6 bases). This CDR3 is 15 amino acids long. The ends were cut back, 5 bases at V and 4 bases at J, with 15 bases in the middle. Germline-derived CDR1 and CDR2 are SGHNT and YENEEA. The CDR3 bases are TGTGCCAGCAGCCGGGACTCACTGACGTACAATGAGCAGTTCTTC. It yields the protein CASSRDSLTYNEQFF.

For the CDR3, the DNA is TGTGCCAGCTCATCACAGGGACAGGCCTATAGCAATCAGCCCCAGCATTTT. This translates into CASSSQGQAYSNQPQHF. The chain employs TRBV18 and TRBJ1-5; 8 nucleotides align to TRBD1. Losses at the gene ends were 5 bases for V and 0 bases for J; bases not matched to a gene: 9. The CDR3 covers 17 residues. CDR1 is KGHSH and CDR2 is LQKENI in the germline V gene.

This clone showed up just once. The rearrangement links TRBV18 to TRBJ2-5, with 8 bases lining up with TRBD1. Germline V gives CDR1 KGHSH, CDR2 LQKENI. The junction had 14 bases not matched to a gene; V was cut back by 4 bases and J by 1 base. This CDR3 contains 18 residues. The CDR3 coding sequence is TGTGCCAGCTCACTTTTTCCCGGGACAGGAATCCTCCAAGAGACCCAGTACTTC. This codes for CASSLFPGTGILQETQYF.

On this clone itself: Germline is not matched at one junction end, which may reflect a read error. The rearrangement joins TRBV6-5 to TRBJ1-2; no clear D. The CDR3 is 14 residues long. Germline CDR1 MNHEY, CDR2 SVGAGI. Here the CDR3 DNA reads TGTGCCTGCCACCGGGTCGCCGCTAACTCTGGCTACACCTTC. Its translation: CACHRVAANSGYTF.

This sequence joins TRBV27 and TRBJ2-2; TRBD1 might be the D (6 bases). Germline V gene lookup returns CDR1 MNHEY and CDR2 SMNVEV (reference sequence). The CDR3 covers 16 residues. With 6 bases removed from V and 0 bases from J, the gap between germline ends came to 14 bases. The CDR3 loop reads CASSRLGASNTGELFF. CDR3 bases: TGTGCCAGCAGCCGGTTGGGGGCCTCGAACACCGGGGAGCTGTTTTTT.

CDR3 nucleotide sequence: TGTGCCAGCACCATCGGTAGCGGATACACCGGGGAGCTGTTTTTT. Translating gives CASTIGSGYTGELFF. The chain carries TRBV11-2 and TRBJ2-2; maybe TRBD2 (6 bases). The CDR3 has 15 residues. V was shortened by 7 bases and J by 3 bases, with 15 bases between the two germline ends. Germline values: CDR1 SGHAT, CDR2 FQNNGV.

The rearrangement uses TRBV11-2 and TRBJ2-7, with TRBD2 matching over 7 bases. This CDR3 contains 15 residues. V dropped 5 bases and J dropped 2; count of bases not matched to a gene: 9. Germline CDR1 SGHAT, CDR2 FQNNGV. The CDR3 protein is CASSAYPGGAYEQYF. The CDR3 DNA reads as TGTGCCAGCAGCGCATACCCGGGAGGCGCCTACGAGCAGTACTTC.

The genes are TRBV28 and TRBJ2-5; D might be TRBD1 (5 bases). The CDR3 is 15 amino acids. V dropped 2 bases and J dropped 2 bases, with 12 bases sitting between them. Looked up from germline, CDR1 is MDHEN and CDR2 is SYDVKM. The CDR3 loop is CASSLEQGYQETQYF. Here the CDR3 DNA reads TGTGCCAGCAGTTTAGAGCAGGGCTATCAAGAGACCCAGTACTTC.

V is TRBV19 and J is TRBJ1-2, with 9 bases that match TRBD1. The V and J ends lost 9 bases and 3 bases, in that order; junction bases with no gene match: 8. Germline CDR1 reads LNHDA; CDR2 reads SQIVND (reference sequence). This CDR3 has 14 amino acids. The CDR3 sequence is CASRRTGDDYGYTF. For the CDR3, the DNA is TGTGCCAGCAGGAGGACAGGGGATGACTATGGCTACACCTTC.

This clone came up a few times. The chain links TRBV11-3 to TRBJ1-5; D gene ambiguous. The V end was cut by 3 bases, the J end by 0 bases, with 15 bases between. The CDR3 totals 17 residues. Germline V gives CDR1 SGHNT, CDR2 YENEEA. Here the CDR3 reads CASSFIYSGNSNQPQHF. Here the CDR3 DNA reads TGTGCCAGCAGCTTCATATACTCGGGAAATAGCAATCAGCCCCAGCATTTT.

The chain employs TRBV6-1 and TRBJ1-1, with no clear D. In germline, CDR1 is MNHNS, CDR2 SASEGT. V lost 3 bases and J 1 base, leaving 6 bases between the germline ends. The CDR3 contains 13 residues. The CDR3 DNA sequence: TGTGCCAGCAGTGAGACAACGAACACTGAAGCTTTCTTT. Amino acid sequence: CASSETTNTEAFF.